The 26 T cell receptor beta chains given below trace back to one sample, sequenced in a study of Ad26.COV2.S vaccination and SARS-CoV-2 variants. As to treatment: some 20 received Ad26.COV2.S at low or high dose, single or two shots; about 5 received placebo; per-sample allocation not given. The samples were gathered on day 63 after the first injection of vaccine or placebo. TCRdb's table, derived via immunoSEQ multiplex PCR, lists solely in-frame clones and lacks some. The table shows about 320,000 clones, with about 82% occurring only once. Here the sequenced sample was peripheral blood, taken in a trial of Ad26.COV2.S vaccine versus placebo. The source of these receptors is a person between 18 and 59 years old who received the Ad26.COV2.S COVID-19 vaccine or a placebo.

This sequence joins TRBV25-1 and TRBJ1-1, with D possibly matching TRBD1 (5 bases). CDR1 and CDR2 (germline): MGHDK, SYGVNS. V was trimmed by 3 bases and J by 2 bases, leaving 13 bases between them. The CDR3 extends over 15 amino acids. CDR3 loop: CASSDPGSSNTEAFF. The CDR3 DNA follows: TGTGCCAGCAGTGACCCAGGGTCATCTAACACTGAAGCTTTCTTT. The whole variable domain, filled in from reference TRBV25-1 and TRBJ1-1, reads EADIYQTPRYLVIGTGKKITLECSQTMGHDKMYWYQQDPGMELHLIHYSYGVNSTEKGDLSSESTVSRIRTEHFPLTLESARPSHTSQYLCASSDPGSSNTEAFFGQGTRLTVV.

The CDR3 coding sequence is TGTGCCAGCAGTCCGGGCACCGGGGAGCTGTTTTTT. Translating gives CASSPGTGELFF. The chain is built from TRBV6-6 and TRBJ2-2; D remains unclear. V was shortened by 5 bases and J by 4 bases, with 5 bases between the two germline ends. CDR1 MNHNY and CDR2 SVGAGI come from the germline V gene (reference sequence). CDR3 size: 12 residues.

This clone is a singleton in its sample. The chain couples TRBV4-3 to TRBJ1-4; possible D gene TRBD1, 5 bases. The CDR3 is 16 amino acids. Trimming pared 1 base from V and 4 bases from J, leaving 13 bases between. Looked up from germline, CDR1 is LGHNA and CDR2 is YSLEER. The CDR3 nucleotides are TGCGCCAGCAGCCAAGCGTCGGGGCTTAGTAATGAAAAACTGTTTTTT. This sequence encodes CASSQASGLSNEKLFF.

The rearrangement joins TRBV3-1 (or the pseudogene TRBV3-2) to TRBJ2-7, with TRBD1 matching 7 bases. This CDR3 contains 15 residues. The V gene end was trimmed by 1 base and the J gene end by 2 bases; junction bases not matched to a gene: 5. From germline, CDR1 is LGHDT and CDR2 YNNKEL (reference sequence). Here the CDR3 reads CASSQAVGQAYEQYF. The CDR3 region has the DNA TGTGCCAGCAGCCAAGCGGTCGGACAGGCCTACGAGCAGTACTTC.

This clone has a single count. This rearrangement joins TRBV7-2 to TRBJ2-3, with D tentatively TRBD2 (6 bases). CDR1 and CDR2 (germline): SGHTA, FQGNSA. V was clipped by 1 base and J by 1 base, with 12 bases between them. CDR3 length equals 16 residues. The CDR3: CASSLGFGGGTDTQYF. Written as DNA, the CDR3 is TGTGCCAGCAGCTTAGGATTCGGCGGGGGCACAGATACGCAGTATTTT.

This clone was recorded a few times. The chain couples TRBV3-1 (or the pseudogene TRBV3-2) to TRBJ1-2; a possible D gene is TRBD1 (6 bases). Germline V gene lookup returns CDR1 LGHDT and CDR2 YNNKEL (reference sequence). The CDR3 extends over 16 amino acids. Trimming removed 5 bases at V and 1 base at J, with 17 bases between. The DNA for the CDR3 is TGTGCCAGCAGCGACCAGGGACAACTAAATAACTATGGCTACACCTTC. This sequence encodes CASSDQGQLNNYGYTF.

This chain connects TRBV11-3 to TRBJ2-5; D is ambiguous. CDR3 size: 12 residues. V lost 1 base and J 5 bases, leaving 5 bases between the germline ends. CDR1 and CDR2 (germline): SGHNT, YENEEA. The DNA for the CDR3 is TGTGCCAGCAGCTTAGGGGCGGAGACCCAGTACTTC. It translates to CASSLGAETQYF.

The chain recombines TRBV19 with TRBJ1-2, with TRBD1 identical over 8 bases. Germline values: CDR1 LNHDA, CDR2 SQIVND (reference sequence). V lost 7 bases, J lost 1 base, and 17 bases stayed unmatched. This CDR3 is 18 amino acids long. The CDR3 loop is CASTILTGGRRDNYGYTF. For the CDR3, the DNA is TGTGCCAGTACCATACTCACAGGGGGTAGAAGGGATAACTATGGCTACACCTTC.

A word on this clone: Other DNA sequences in this sample translate to the same CDR3. The chain has TRBV9 and TRBJ2-1; possibly TRBD2 for D (6 bases). Trimming left V 0 bases short and J 0 bases short, with 10 bases between. The CDR3 consists of 16 residues. CDR1 and CDR2 from the germline V gene are SGDLS and YYNGEE. The CDR3 protein is CASSVGAGSSYNEQFF. CDR3 in DNA: TGTGCCAGCAGCGTAGGTGCGGGAAGCTCCTACAATGAGCAGTTCTTC.

The chain is built from TRBV7-2 and TRBJ2-5; 7 bases map to TRBD1. Germline V CDR1 and CDR2: SGHTA, FQGNSA. J lost 1 base, V lost 2 bases, and 1 base had no gene match. The CDR3 spans 14 residues. This CDR3 is CASSLSGGQETQYF. CDR3 bases: TGTGCCAGCAGCTTATCAGGGGGCCAAGAGACCCAGTACTTC.

The chain combines TRBV19 with TRBJ1-1, with D possibly matching TRBD1 (5 bases). This CDR3 has 13 amino acids. Deletions cut 5 bases from V and 6 bases from J, with 13 bases between. In germline, CDR1 is LNHDA, CDR2 SQIVND (reference sequence). For the CDR3, the DNA is TGTGCCAGTAGTCTCCGGGGGAGCCCTGAAGCTTTCTTT. This encodes CASSLRGSPEAFF.

This rearrangement joins TRBV7-2 to TRBJ2-4, with 12 bases aligning to TRBD2. Trimming cost V 3 bases and J 9 bases; bases outside gene matches: 6. In germline, CDR1 is SGHTA, CDR2 FQGNSA. CDR3 length equals 15 residues. In DNA, the CDR3 is TGTGCCAGCAGCTTTGCTAGCGGGGGGGCGGGCATTCAGTACTTC. Protein product: CASSFASGGAGIQYF.

This clone was counted once. V and J are TRBV5-1 and TRBJ1-4; 9 nucleotides agree with TRBD1. Germline CDR1 reads SGHRS; CDR2 reads YFSETQ. This CDR3 has 16 amino acids. V shed 1 base and J 5 bases; nucleotides not matched to a gene: 6. CDR3 bases: TGCGCCAGCAGCTTGAATCGACAGGGGGGAAATGAAAAACTGTTTTTT. This encodes CASSLNRQGGNEKLFF.

This clone was recorded only once. The chain is built from TRBV9 and TRBJ1-2, with D possibly being TRBD1 (6 bases). The CDR3 runs 16 residues. V lost 6 bases and J lost 0, with 18 bases in between. CDR1 is SGDLS, CDR2 YYNGEE, per germline. The CDR3 reads CASTHRDRIANYGYTF. CDR3 in DNA: TGTGCCAGCACACACCGAGACAGGATAGCTAACTATGGCTACACCTTC. The whole variable domain, remainder taken from reference TRBV9 and TRBJ1-2, is DSGVTQTPKHLITATGQRVTLRCSPRSGDLSVYWYQQSLDQGLQFLIQYYNGEERAKGNILERFSAQQFPDLHSELNLSSLELGDSALYFCASTHRDRIANYGYTFGSGTRLTVV.

The V gene is TRBV6-1, the J gene TRBJ1-1, with 7 bases identical to TRBD1. Looked up from germline, CDR1 is MNHNS and CDR2 is SASEGT. Trimming cost V 3 bases and J 5 bases; bases outside gene matches: 9. The CDR3 is made up of 15 amino acids. As DNA, the CDR3 is TGTGCCAGCAGTGATCGGGCCAGGGGGAGTACTGAAGCTTTCTTT. Protein product: CASSDRARGSTEAFF.

The chain uses TRBV3-1 (or the pseudogene TRBV3-2) and TRBJ2-4, with D possibly being TRBD1 or TRBD2 (5 bases each). The V gene's germline CDR1 is LGHDT and CDR2 YNNKEL (reference sequence). The CDR3 covers 17 residues. Trimming pared 6 bases from V and 6 bases from J, leaving 24 bases between. The CDR3 loop reads CASSPRASSNLGNIQYF. CDR3 coding DNA: TGTGCCAGCAGTCCCAGGGCATCTAGCAATCTCGGAAACATTCAGTACTTC.

The chain uses TRBV4-3 and TRBJ1-4; 9 positions agree with TRBD1. With V trimmed by 3 bases and J by 8 bases, 7 bases remained unmatched. CDR3 size: 15 residues. From germline, CDR1 is LGHNA and CDR2 YSLEER. CDR3 nucleotides: TGCGCCAGCAGCCAGGGGGGGACAGGGACGGAAAAACTGTTTTTT. It is translated as CASSQGGTGTEKLFF.

The rearrangement links TRBV30 to TRBJ1-1; 7 bases are shared with TRBD1. The CDR3 has 13 residues. Germline V gives CDR1 GTSNPN, CDR2 SVGIG (reference sequence). V lost 7 bases to trimming and J lost 5 bases; unmatched junction nucleotides: 10. As DNA, the CDR3 is TGTGCCTTCACCCGACAGGGCGTAACTGAAGCTTTCTTT. It specifies CAFTRQGVTEAFF.

The chain couples TRBV19 to TRBJ1-4; 8 nucleotides line up with TRBD1. Unmatched junction bases numbered 10, after V lost 3 bases and J lost 10 bases. CDR1 and CDR2 (germline): LNHDA, SQIVND (reference sequence). The CDR3 runs to 15 residues. CDR3 DNA sequence: TGTGCCAGTAGTATTCGCCCACAGGGGGGCGGAAAACTGTTTTTT. Translating it yields CASSIRPQGGGKLFF.

This chain connects TRBV7-2 to TRBJ1-1; D uncertain. The CDR3 is 14 amino acids. Looked up from germline, CDR1 is SGHTA and CDR2 is FQGNSA. The V end was cut by 1 base, the J end by 4 bases, with 10 bases between. Here the CDR3 reads CASSLGGDGTEAFF. The CDR3 DNA follows: TGTGCCAGCAGCTTAGGCGGTGACGGCACTGAAGCTTTCTTT.

This chain joins TRBV7-9 and TRBJ1-2, with D possibly TRBD1 on 6 matching bases. The CDR3 is made up of 17 amino acids. The V end was cut by 0 bases, the J end by 5 bases, with 19 bases between. Germline V gene sequence: CDR1 SEHNR, CDR2 FQNEAQ (reference sequence). For the CDR3, the DNA is TGTGCCAGCAGCTTAGCTCGAGGGGGGTATCAATATTATGGCTACACCTTC. This sequence encodes CASSLARGGYQYYGYTF.

The sample holds one count of this clone. The chain couples TRBV7-2 to TRBJ1-3; no definite D call. V was clipped by 5 bases and J by 0 bases, with 8 bases between them. CDR1 is SGHTA and CDR2 is FQGNSA in the germline V gene. The CDR3 has 14 amino acids. CDR3 sequence reads: CASSLLGSGNTIYF. In nucleotides, the CDR3 is TGTGCCAGCAGCCTCCTTGGCTCTGGAAACACCATATATTTT.

CDR3 protein: CASSEAGGYNSPLHF. The CDR3 DNA reads as TGTGCCAGCAGTGAAGCAGGAGGCTATAATTCACCCCTCCACTTT. This chain joins TRBV6-1 and TRBJ1-6; D gene ambiguous. The CDR3 consists of 15 residues. Germline V gene lookup returns CDR1 MNHNS and CDR2 SASEGT. The V gene lost 0 bases and the J gene lost 3 bases, with 6 bases spanning the gap.

J is TRBJ2-3 and V is TRBV5-1; D may match TRBD1 or TRBD2 (5 bases each). This CDR3 region has 16 residues. The V end was cut by 4 bases, the J end by 3 bases, with 18 bases between. Germline CDR1 is SGHRS and CDR2 is YFSETQ. The CDR3 sequence is CASSPEGQGRTDTQYF. The CDR3 DNA is TGCGCCAGCAGCCCTGAAGGCCAGGGACGAACAGATACGCAGTATTTT.

This clone was counted between two and nine times. The chain employs TRBV21-1 and TRBJ1-2; TRBD1, the table's D call, was not compared with the DNA. TRBV21-1 is a recognized pseudogene. This CDR3 is built from 16 residues. The CDR3 sequence is CASSTEVGWAGYGYTF. The CDR3, as DNA: TGTGCCAGCAGCACGGAAGTTGGGTGGGCTGGGTATGGCTACACCTTC.

The chain uses TRBV4-1 and TRBJ2-7; D might be TRBD1 (5 bases). This CDR3 is 13 amino acids long. V was cut by 3 bases and J by 2 bases, with 8 bases left in between. Germline V lookup: CDR1 MGHRA, CDR2 YSYEKL. The CDR3 region has the DNA TGCGCCAGCAGCCATCAGGGCACCTACGAGCAGTACTTC. Its protein is CASSHQGTYEQYF.